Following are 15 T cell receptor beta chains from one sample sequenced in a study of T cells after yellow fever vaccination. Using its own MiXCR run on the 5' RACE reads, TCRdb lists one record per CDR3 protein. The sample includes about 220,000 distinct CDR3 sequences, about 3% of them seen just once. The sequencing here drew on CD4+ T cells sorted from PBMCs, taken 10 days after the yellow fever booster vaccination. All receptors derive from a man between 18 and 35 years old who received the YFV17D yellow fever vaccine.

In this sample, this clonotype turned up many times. The CDR3: CASSLGRNTEAFF. The CDR3 bases are TGTGCCAGCAGCTTAGGCAGGAACACTGAAGCTTTCTTT. The chain joins TRBV11-2 to TRBJ1-1, with D unresolved. V was cut by 1 base and J by 1 base, with 4 bases left in between. Germline CDR1 SGHAT, CDR2 FQNNGV. The CDR3 sequence is 13 residues long.

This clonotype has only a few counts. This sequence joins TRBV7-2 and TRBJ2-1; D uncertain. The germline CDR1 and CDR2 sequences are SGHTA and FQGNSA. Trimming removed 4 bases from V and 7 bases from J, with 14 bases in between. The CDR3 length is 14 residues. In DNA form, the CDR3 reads TGTGCCAGCAGCTCTCCGACAAAGCTTAATGAGCAGTTCTTC. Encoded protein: CASSSPTKLNEQFF.

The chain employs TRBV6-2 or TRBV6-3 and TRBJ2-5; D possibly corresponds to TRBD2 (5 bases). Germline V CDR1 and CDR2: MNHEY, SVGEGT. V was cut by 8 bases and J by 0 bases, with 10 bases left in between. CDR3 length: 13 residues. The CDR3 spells CASPAGYQETQYF. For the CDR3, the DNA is TGTGCCAGCCCGGCGGGTTACCAAGAGACCCAGTACTTC.

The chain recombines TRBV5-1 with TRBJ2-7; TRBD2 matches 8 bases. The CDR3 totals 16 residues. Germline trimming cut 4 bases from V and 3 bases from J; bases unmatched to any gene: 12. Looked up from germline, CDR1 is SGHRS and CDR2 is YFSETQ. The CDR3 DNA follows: TGCGCCAGCAGCACCGGGACTTTAGCGGGGTTCTACGAGCAGTACTTC. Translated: CASSTGTLAGFYEQYF.

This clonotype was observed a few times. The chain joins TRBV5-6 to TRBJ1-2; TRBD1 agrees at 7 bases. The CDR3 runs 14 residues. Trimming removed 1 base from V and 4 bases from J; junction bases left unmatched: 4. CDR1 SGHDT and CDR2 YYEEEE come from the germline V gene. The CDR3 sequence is CASSLPGQSYGYTF. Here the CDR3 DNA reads TGTGCCAGCAGCTTGCCGGGACAGAGCTATGGCTACACCTTC.

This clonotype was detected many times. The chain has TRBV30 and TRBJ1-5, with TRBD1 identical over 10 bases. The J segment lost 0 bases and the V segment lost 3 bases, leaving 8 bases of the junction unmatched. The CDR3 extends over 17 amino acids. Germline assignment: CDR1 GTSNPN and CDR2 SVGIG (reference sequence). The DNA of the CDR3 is TGTGCCTGGAGGAAAGGGACAGGGGAGTTTAGCAATCAGCCCCAGCATTTT. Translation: CAWRKGTGEFSNQPQHF.

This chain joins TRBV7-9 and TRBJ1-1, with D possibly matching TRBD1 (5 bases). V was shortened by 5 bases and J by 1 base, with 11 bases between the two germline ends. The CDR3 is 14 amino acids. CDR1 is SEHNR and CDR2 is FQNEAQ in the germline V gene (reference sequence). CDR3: CASSVQGGNTEAFF. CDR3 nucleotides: TGTGCCAGCAGCGTCCAGGGTGGGAACACTGAAGCTTTCTTT.

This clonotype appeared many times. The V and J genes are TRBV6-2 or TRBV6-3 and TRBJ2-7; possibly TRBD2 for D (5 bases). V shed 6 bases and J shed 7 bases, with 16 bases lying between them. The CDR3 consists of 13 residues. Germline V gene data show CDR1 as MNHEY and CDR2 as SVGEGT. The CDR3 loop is CASRATGVKEQYV. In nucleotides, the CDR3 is TGTGCCAGCAGGGCTACCGGGGTGAAGGAGCAGTACGTC.

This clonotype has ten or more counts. For the CDR3, the DNA is TGTGCCAGCAGTTTAGGGGCTTCAGGGCGAAATGAGCAGTTCTTC. It encodes CASSLGASGRNEQFF. The genes are TRBV28 and TRBJ2-1; maybe TRBD1 (5 bases). Germline values: CDR1 MDHEN, CDR2 SYDVKM. The V and J ends lost 2 bases and 7 bases respectively, with 15 bases between them. This CDR3 has 15 amino acids.

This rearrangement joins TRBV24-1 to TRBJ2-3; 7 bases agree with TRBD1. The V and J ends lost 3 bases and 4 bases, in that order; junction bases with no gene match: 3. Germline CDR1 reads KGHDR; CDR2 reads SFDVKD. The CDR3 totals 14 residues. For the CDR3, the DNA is TGTGCCACCAGTGATGCAACAGGGGCAGATACGCAGTATTTT. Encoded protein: CATSDATGADTQYF.

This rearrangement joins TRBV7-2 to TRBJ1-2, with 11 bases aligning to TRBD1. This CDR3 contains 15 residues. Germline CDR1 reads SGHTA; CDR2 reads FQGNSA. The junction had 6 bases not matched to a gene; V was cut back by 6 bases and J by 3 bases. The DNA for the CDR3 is TGTGCCAGCAGATATCCGGGACAGGGGGACTATGGCTACACCTTC. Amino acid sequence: CASRYPGQGDYGYTF.

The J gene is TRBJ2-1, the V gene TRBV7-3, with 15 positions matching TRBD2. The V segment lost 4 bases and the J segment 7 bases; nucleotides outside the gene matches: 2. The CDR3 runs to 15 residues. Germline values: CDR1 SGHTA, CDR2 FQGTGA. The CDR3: CASSWTSGGANEQFF. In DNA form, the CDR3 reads TGTGCCAGCAGCTGGACTAGCGGGGGGGCGAATGAGCAGTTCTTC.

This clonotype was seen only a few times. The CDR3 reads CASSEALYGYTF. In DNA form, the CDR3 reads TGTGCCAGCAGTGAAGCCCTCTATGGCTACACCTTC. V is TRBV2 and J is TRBJ1-2; D ambiguous. V gave up 0 bases and J gave up 4 bases, with 3 bases separating them. The CDR3 length is 12 residues. Germline CDR1 and CDR2: SNHLY and FYNNEI.

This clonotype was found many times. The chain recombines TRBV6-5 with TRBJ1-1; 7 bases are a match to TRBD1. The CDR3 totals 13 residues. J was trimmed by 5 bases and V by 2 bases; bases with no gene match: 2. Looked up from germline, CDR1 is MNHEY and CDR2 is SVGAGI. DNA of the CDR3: TGTGCCAGCAGTTACGGACAGGCGACTGAAGCTTTCTTT. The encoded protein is CASSYGQATEAFF.

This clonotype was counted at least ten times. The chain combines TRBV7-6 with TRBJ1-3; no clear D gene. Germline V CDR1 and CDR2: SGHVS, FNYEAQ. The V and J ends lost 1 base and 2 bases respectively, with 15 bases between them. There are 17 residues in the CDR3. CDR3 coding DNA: TGTGCCAGCAGCTTAGAGGGAAGAATCCGGGCTGGAAACACCATATATTTT. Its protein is CASSLEGRIRAGNTIYF.